Listed below are T cell receptor beta chains from one sample, sequenced in a study of control samples from healthy donors and cancer patients. Sequencing used immunoSEQ multiplex PCR; TCRdb keeps in-frame clones, though not all of them. The data hold over 150,000 clones, with about 94% observed a single time. Input material: blood. Source of these receptors: a middle-aged man in good health. CDR3s include the opening cysteine and the closing phenylalanine or tryptophan. D genes are given only for firm matches. Size values are once, few and many counts, or a class for expanded clones, and some rows have none.

v_call	j_call	d_call	cdr3_length	clone_size	cdr3_aa	cdr3_nt
TRBV2	TRBJ1-4	-	15	once	CASASAGRANEKLFF	TGTGCCAGCGCTTCTGCGGGCAGGGCTAATGAAAAACTGTTTTTT
TRBV6-5	TRBJ1-1	TRBD1	15	-	CASSYDRAGNTEAFF	TGTGCCAGCAGTTATGACAGGGCAGGGAACACTGAAGCTTTCTTT
TRBV28	TRBJ1-6	-	14	-	CASREGRGGSPLHF	TGTGCCAGCAGGGAAGGCAGGGGCGGATCACCCCTCCACTTT
TRBV6-2/TRBV6-3	TRBJ1-5	-	11	-	CASSDGQPQHF	TGTGCCAGCAGTGATGGTCAGCCCCAGCATTTT
TRBV25-1	TRBJ1-3	TRBD1	16	-	CASSAYRGPVGNTIYF	TGTGCCAGCAGTGCCTACAGGGGCCCCGTTGGAAACACCATATATTTT
TRBV7-2	TRBJ2-1	TRBD2	16	-	CASSSRTSGTFYEQFF	TGTGCCAGCAGCTCTAGGACTAGCGGGACCTTCTATGAGCAGTTCTTC
TRBV5-1	TRBJ2-2	-	15	once	CASSPGHWNTGELFF	TGCGCCAGCAGCCCTGGACACTGGAACACCGGGGAGCTGTTTTTT
TRBV2	TRBJ1-4	-	15	-	CASSAHSGEGEKLFF	TGTGCCAGCAGTGCCCACTCGGGGGAGGGGGAAAAACTGTTTTTT
TRBV5-1	TRBJ1-2	-	15	-	CASSLGQTGNYGYTF	TGCGCCAGCAGCTTGGGACAGACAGGAAACTATGGCTACACCTTC
TRBV12-3/TRBV12-4	TRBJ1-1	-	13	-	CASSLVANTEAFF	TGTGCCAGCAGTTTAGTGGCCAACACTGAAGCTTTCTTT
TRBV29-1	TRBJ2-5	TRBD2	16	-	CSVALLGSGGIETQYF	TGCAGCGTGGCCCTCCTGGGTAGCGGGGGCATTGAGACCCAGTACTTC
TRBV3-1/TRBV3-2	TRBJ1-1	TRBD1	14	-	CASSYQGANTEAFF	TGTGCCAGCAGCTACCAGGGGGCCAACACTGAAGCTTTCTTT
TRBV20-1	TRBJ1-2	-	13	-	CSASQGLDYGYTF	TGCAGTGCTAGTCAGGGTCTGGACTATGGCTACACCTTC
TRBV5-4	TRBJ2-6	-	16	once	CASSSKQGSGANVLTF	TGTGCCAGCAGTAGCAAGCAGGGCTCTGGGGCCAACGTCCTGACTTTC
TRBV30	TRBJ1-2	-	10	once	CAWMENGYTF	TGTGCCTGGATGGAGAATGGCTACACCTTC
TRBV12-5	TRBJ2-7	-	15	-	CASGSPQEGAHEQYF	TGTGCTAGTGGTTCCCCTCAGGAGGGGGCCCACGAGCAGTACTTC
TRBV6-4	TRBJ2-2	-	14	-	CASRNSWNTGELFF	TGTGCCAGCAGGAATAGCTGGAACACCGGGGAGCTGTTTTTT
TRBV28	TRBJ1-5	-	12	-	CASRVNRQPQHF	TGTGCCAGCAGGGTTAATCGGCAGCCCCAGCATTTT
TRBV5-5	TRBJ1-4	TRBD1	13	-	CASSLAGGEKLFF	TGTGCCAGCAGCTTGGCAGGGGGTGAAAAACTGTTTTTT
TRBV28	TRBJ1-2	-	12	-	CASSPVLRGYTF	TGTGCCAGCAGTCCAGTTTTAAGAGGCTACACCTTC
TRBV2	TRBJ1-1	-	13	-	CASSYGMNTEAFF	TGTGCCAGCAGTTACGGGATGAACACTGAAGCTTTCTTT
TRBV30	TRBJ1-2	-	15	-	CAWGTGRGGLVGYTF	TGTGCCTGGGGTACAGGGAGAGGCGGTTTGGTTGGCTACACCTTC
TRBV5-1	TRBJ1-2	TRBD1	17	-	CASSLAGQGARRYGYTF	TGCGCCAGCAGCTTGGCGGGACAGGGGGCAAGAAGGTATGGCTACACCTTC
TRBV7-2	TRBJ2-3	TRBD2	17	-	CASSLLTSGGGTDTQYF	TGTGCCAGCAGCTTGCTGACTAGCGGGGGGGGGACAGATACGCAGTATTTT
TRBV19	TRBJ1-1	-	14	-	CASSLRILNTEAFF	TGTGCCAGTAGCCTCAGGATCCTGAACACTGAAGCTTTCTTT
TRBV7-9	TRBJ1-3	TRBD1	17	-	CASSPARGLPSGNTIYF	TGTGCCAGCAGCCCAGCCAGGGGGCTACCTTCTGGAAACACCATATATTTT
TRBV4-1	TRBJ2-1	TRBD2	15	-	CASSPAARTSGEQFF	TGCGCCAGCAGCCCCGCTGCCCGTACTAGCGGTGAGCAGTTCTTC